A selection of T cell receptor beta chains follows, all from one sample in a study of CD8 T cells in Susac syndrome. TCRdb re-derived calls from the immunoSEQ multiplex PCR reads in MiXCR, one entry per CDR3 protein. The sample comprises just over 150,000 distinct CDR3 sequences, 85% to 95% of which are singletons, and approximately 0.17% rests with the top ten. The specimen was CD4+ T cells from PBMCs. These receptors all stem from a human donor with Susac syndrome. Each CDR3 is given with its conserved first and last residue. The D gene is left open where the match is weak. Clone sizes are given selectively: once, few, many, or a class where the clone is expanded.

. TRBJ2-7 TRBV9 TRBD2 CASSVRGTSGDYEQYF TGTGCCAGCAGCGTAAGAGGGACTAGCGGGGACTACGAGCAGTACTTC
once TRBJ2-7 TRBV7-5 . CISVSEAAWGVNYEQYF .
. TRBJ1-6 TRBV6-2/TRBV6-3 . CASSRGTNNSPLHF TGTGCCAGCAGTCGAGGGACCAATAATTCACCCCTCCACTTT
few TRBJ1-2 TRBV18 . CASSPQENYGYTF TGTGCCAGCTCCCCACAGGAGAACTATGGCTACACCTTC
. TRBJ1-2 TRBV15 . CATSGSWDGYGYTF TGTGCCACCAGCGGGTCGTGGGACGGATATGGCTACACCTTC
. TRBJ2-5 TRBV9 . CASKPRETQYF TGTGCCAGCAAGCCCCGGGAGACCCAGTACTTC
. TRBJ2-1 TRBV15 TRBD1 CATSRDRGNYNEQFF TGTGCCACCAGCAGGGACAGGGGCAATTACAATGAGCAGTTCTTC
. TRBJ1-2 TRBV5-4 TRBD1 CASSKRTGADGYTF TGTGCCAGCAGCAAGAGGACAGGGGCCGATGGCTACACCTTC
. TRBJ2-7 TRBV15 TRBD2 CATSSGGSFYEQYF TGTGCCACCAGCAGCGGGGGGAGCTTCTACGAGCAGTACTTC
. TRBJ2-2 TRBV5-4 . CASSPKHSSNTGELFF TGTGCCAGCAGCCCAAAGCACAGTTCGAACACCGGGGAGCTGTTTTTT
. TRBJ2-1 TRBV9 TRBD2 CASSARFLAGGWNEQFF TGTGCCAGCAGCGCGCGATTTCTAGCGGGGGGGTGGAATGAGCAGTTCTTC
. TRBJ1-6 TRBV5-4 TRBD1 CASSSPGQGKSGNSPLHF TGTGCCAGCAGTTCCCCGGGACAGGGGAAATCCGGGAATTCACCCCTCCACTTT
. TRBJ1-6 TRBV9 . CASSVGQPTNSPLHF TGTGCCAGCAGCGTAGGACAGCCTACTAATTCACCCCTCCACTTT
. TRBJ2-1 TRBV18 TRBD2 CASSRLAGADNEQFF TGTGCCAGCTCTCGCCTAGCGGGGGCCGACAATGAGCAGTTCTTC
few TRBJ2-7 TRBV18 TRBD1 CASSPDRVYEQYF TGTGCCAGCTCCCCCGACAGGGTATACGAGCAGTACTTC
once TRBJ2-5 TRBV4-1 . CASSRARLGQETQYF TGCGCCAGCAGTCGCGCTAGACTGGGACAAGAGACCCAGTACTTC
. TRBJ2-3 TRBV5-4 . CASSLDTVDTQYF TGTGCCAGCAGCTTGGACACTGTGGATACGCAGTATTTT
. TRBJ2-1 TRBV29-1 TRBD1 CSGGTVYEQFF TGCAGCGGGGGGACAGTCTATGAGCAGTTCTTC
. TRBJ2-1 TRBV2 TRBD2 CARTLAGGVNEQFF TGTGCCAGGACTCTAGCGGGGGGGGTCAATGAGCAGTTCTTC
once TRBJ1-5 TRBV6-5 . CASSHGGDQPQHF TGTGCCAGCAGTCACGGGGGAGACCAGCCCCAGCATTTT
. TRBJ2-7 TRBV18 . CASSPSTGAYEQYF TGTGCCAGCTCCCCATCCACCGGAGCCTACGAGCAGTACTTC
. TRBJ1-1 TRBV18 TRBD1 CASSIDRDGTEAFF TGTGCCAGCTCAATAGACAGGGATGGCACTGAAGCTTTCTTT
. TRBJ1-1 TRBV12-3/TRBV12-4 . CASSLPHRVNTEAFF TGTGCCAGCAGTTTGCCCCACAGGGTGAACACTGAAGCTTTCTTT
. TRBJ2-6 TRBV29-1 . CSANLRTSGANVLTF TGCAGCGCAAACCTGAGGACCTCTGGGGCCAACGTCCTGACTTTC
once TRBJ2-7 TRBV20-1 . CSATGQVLSYEQYF TGCAGTGCTACGGGACAAGTTCTGTCCTACGAGCAGTACTTC